Presented here are 29 T cell receptor beta chains from one specimen sequenced in a study of T and B cells in COVID-19 patients. TRB was amplified from around 250-500 ng of blood genomic DNA. TRB rearrangements were amplified by multiplex PCR with BIOMED2 TRB-A/B primers. Each CDR3 protein is one row after TCRdb ran MiXCR on the multiplex PCR reads. Among nearly 2,500 distinct CDR3 sequences listed, about 23% were seen once. Sequencing was done on a sample of blood. The receptors derive from a human donor with active COVID-19.

This clonotype has more than one count but fewer than ten. The rearrangement joins TRBV7-2 to TRBJ1-2, with D unresolved. The CDR3 length is 14 residues. Germline values: CDR1 SGHTA, CDR2 FQGNSA. Trimming took off 5 bases at V and 2 bases at J, with 12 bases between the two ends. The CDR3 here is CASSLPAENYGYTF. The CDR3 bases are TGTGCCAGCAGCCTCCCGGCAGAAAACTATGGCTACACCTTC.

This chain connects TRBV28 to TRBJ1-1; D gene ambiguous. The CDR3 runs to 11 residues. V lost 9 bases to trimming and J lost 0 bases, with 5 bases between them. Per the germline V gene, CDR1 is MDHEN and CDR2 is SYDVKM. CDR3 coding DNA: TGTGCCAGTTCGGTGAACACTGAAGCTTTCTTT. It is translated as CASSVNTEAFF.

Regarding this clonotype: A much larger clone lies one base from this, so it may be a read error. V is TRBV12-3 or TRBV12-4 and J is TRBJ2-1, with unresolved D. The CDR3 contains 11 residues. CDR3 in DNA: TGTACCAGCAGCACCATCGTAGAGCAGTTCTTC. Amino acid sequence: CTSSTIVEQFF.

This clonotype was counted between two and nine times. The chain recombines TRBV7-9 with TRBJ2-5, with 8 bases lining up with TRBD1. CDR3 length equals 13 residues. J gave up 11 bases and V 5 bases, and 10 bases lay outside the gene matches. Germline V gene lookup returns CDR1 SEHNR and CDR2 FQNEAQ (reference sequence). This chain's CDR3 is CASSQGAGQVQYF. The DNA of the CDR3 is TGTGCCAGCAGCCAGGGGGCAGGCCAGGTTCAGTACTTC. Complete variable domain (other parts from reference TRBV7-9 and TRBJ2-5): DTGVSQNPRHKITKRGQNVTFRCDPISEHNRLYWYRQTLGQGPEFLTYFQNEAQLEKSRLLSDRFSAERPKGSFSTLEIQRTEQGDSAMYLCASSQGAGQVQYFGPGTRLLVL.

The chain couples TRBV28 to TRBJ1-3; a possible D gene is TRBD1 (5 bases). This CDR3 spans 14 amino acids. CDR1 is MDHEN and CDR2 is SYDVKM in the germline V gene. Trimming left V 5 bases short and J 4 bases short, with 12 bases between. CDR3: CASSAGGIGNTIYF. CDR3 DNA sequence: TGTGCCAGCAGTGCCGGGGGGATAGGAAACACCATATATTTT.

The chain employs TRBV7-9 and TRBJ2-2; tentative D call: TRBD1 (5 bases). Germline CDR1 and CDR2: SEHNR and FQNEAQ (reference sequence). V was cut by 7 bases and J by 2 bases, with 11 bases left in between. There are 14 residues in the CDR3. The CDR3 nucleotides read TGTGCCAGCATTGAACAGGCTAACACCGGGGAGCTGTTTTTT. Its translation is CASIEQANTGELFF. Filled out from reference TRBV7-9 and TRBJ2-2, the complete variable domain reads DTGVSQNPRHKITKRGQNVTFRCDPISEHNRLYWYRQTLGQGPEFLTYFQNEAQLEKSRLLSDRFSAERPKGSFSTLEIQRTEQGDSAMYLCASIEQANTGELFFGEGSRLTVL.

This clonotype has only a few counts. The gene calls are TRBV20-1 and TRBJ2-3; 8 nucleotides align to TRBD2. Germline-derived CDR1 and CDR2 are DFQATT and SNEGSKA (reference sequence). The CDR3 runs 15 residues. Trimming at V came to 5 bases and at J to 4 bases, leaving 11 bases not matched to a gene. CDR3 coding DNA: TGCAGTGCTGGCCCTCGAGCGGGAGCTGCAGATACGCAGTATTTT. This translates into CSAGPRAGAADTQYF.

Judged by abundance, this clonotype is medium-sized. The chain combines TRBV19 with TRBJ2-2; perhaps TRBD2 as D (5 bases). V dropped 5 bases and J dropped 1 base, with 11 bases sitting between them. The length of the CDR3 is 15 residues. Per germline, CDR1 LNHDA and CDR2 SQIVND (reference sequence). The CDR3, as DNA: TGTGCCAGTAGTTTCGGAGGCCGGAACACCGGGGAGCTGTTTTTT. As protein: CASSFGGRNTGELFF.

This clonotype was picked up many times. V gene TRBV19 combines with J gene TRBJ1-5, with D maybe TRBD1 (5 bases). This CDR3 spans 14 amino acids. Germline CDR1 reads LNHDA; CDR2 reads SQIVND (reference sequence). V was clipped by 7 bases and J by 0 bases, with 10 bases between them. The CDR3 here is CASKLDSSNQPQHF. In DNA, the CDR3 is TGTGCCAGTAAACTCGACAGTAGCAATCAGCCCCAGCATTTT.

This clonotype was detected only a few times. The rearrangement links TRBV10-2 to TRBJ2-6; 9 positions agree with TRBD1. Trimming cost V 2 bases and J 4 bases; bases outside gene matches: 6. CDR3 size: 17 residues. CDR1 is WSHSY, CDR2 SAAADI, per germline. The CDR3 spells CASSEGTGSPGANVLTF. The CDR3 DNA sequence: TGCGCCAGCAGTGAGGGGACAGGGAGTCCCGGGGCCAACGTCCTGACTTTC.

Only one count was recorded for this clonotype. J is TRBJ2-5 and V is TRBV20-1; 11 nucleotides agree with TRBD2. Looked up from germline, CDR1 is DFQATT and CDR2 is SNEGSKA (reference sequence). V lost 5 bases, J lost 5 bases, and 10 bases stayed unmatched. The CDR3 spans 15 residues. DNA for the CDR3: TGCAGTGCTGGCCATAGCGGGAGGGCCGGGGAGACCCAGTACTTC. Translated, it gives CSAGHSGRAGETQYF.

The chain recombines TRBV7-9 with TRBJ2-1, with unresolved D. V was shortened by 1 base and J by 6 bases, with 7 bases between the two germline ends. The germline V gene encodes CDR1 SEHNR and CDR2 FQNEAQ (reference sequence). CDR3 size: 13 residues. CDR3 DNA sequence: TGTGCCAGCAGCTTAGATGTTGGCAATGAGCAGTTCTTC. Residues: CASSLDVGNEQFF. The whole variable domain, remainder taken from reference TRBV7-9 and TRBJ2-1, is DTGVSQNPRHKITKRGQNVTFRCDPISEHNRLYWYRQTLGQGPEFLTYFQNEAQLEKSRLLSDRFSAERPKGSFSTLEIQRTEQGDSAMYLCASSLDVGNEQFFGPGTRLTVL.

The chain employs TRBV5-5 and TRBJ2-1, with 11 nucleotides matching TRBD2. The CDR3 has 15 amino acids. With V trimmed by 0 bases and J by 8 bases, 4 bases remained unmatched. Germline CDR1 SGHKS, CDR2 YYEKEE (reference sequence). The CDR3 DNA sequence: TGTGCCAGCAGCTTGGTTGCACTAGCGGGAGATGAGCAGTTCTTC. This gives the protein CASSLVALAGDEQFF. The full variable domain, in which reference TRBV5-5 and TRBJ2-1 provide the parts outside the CDR3, is DAGVTQSPTHLIKTRGQQVTLRCSPISGHKSVSWYQQVLGQGPQFIFQYYEKEERGRGNFPDRFSARQFPNYSSELNVNALLLGDSALYLCASSLVALAGDEQFFGPGTRLTVL.

The chain has TRBV29-1 and TRBJ1-1; 9 bases map to TRBD1. This CDR3 contains 14 residues. Germline loops: CDR1 SQVTM, CDR2 ANQGSEA. V was pared by 5 bases and J by 5 bases, with 9 bases of the junction left unmatched. DNA for the CDR3: TGCAGCGTTTTTACAGGGGGCGTCTGGACTGAAGCTTTCTTT. Residues: CSVFTGGVWTEAFF.

This clonotype showed up just a few times. The chain employs TRBV7-2 and TRBJ2-7; D is unresolved. This CDR3 has 14 residues. The V end was cut by 5 bases, the J end by 4 bases, with 15 bases between. Germline CDR1 SGHTA, CDR2 FQGNSA. In DNA, the CDR3 is TGTGCCAGCAGCCCCGCCGGACCGCTTTACGAGCAGTACTTC. Protein sequence: CASSPAGPLYEQYF.

The chain uses TRBV6-2 or TRBV6-3 and TRBJ1-1; D is possibly TRBD1 (6 bases). Per the germline V gene, CDR1 is MNHEY and CDR2 is SVGEGT. The CDR3 is 17 amino acids. Trimming removed 4 bases from V and 1 base from J, with 19 bases in between. CDR3 region: CASSSQQGANGNTEAFF. CDR3 coding DNA: TGTGCCAGCAGTTCGCAACAGGGAGCTAACGGGAACACTGAAGCTTTCTTT.

The rearrangement joins TRBV7-9 to TRBJ1-1; D is ambiguous. This CDR3 region has 14 residues. Trimming stripped 4 bases from V and 1 base from J, with 10 bases between. Per the germline V gene, CDR1 is SEHNR and CDR2 is FQNEAQ (reference sequence). The chain's CDR3 is CASSSRRENTEAFF. The CDR3 nucleotides are TGTGCCAGCAGCTCGAGAAGGGAGAACACTGAAGCTTTCTTT.

The chain carries TRBV6-5 and TRBJ2-1, with 7 bases that match TRBD2. The ends lost 8 bases at V and 8 bases at J; junction bases unmatched: 6. The CDR3 loop spans 12 amino acids. Germline V gene data show CDR1 as MNHEY and CDR2 as SVGAGI. In DNA, the CDR3 is TGTGCCAGCTACTCTGGGGGGGATGAGCAGTTCTTC. Protein: CASYSGGDEQFF.

V is TRBV4-3 and J is TRBJ2-7, with D maybe TRBD2 (6 bases). V dropped 1 base and J dropped 1 base, with 14 bases sitting between them. Germline V gene sequence: CDR1 LGHNA, CDR2 YSLEER. The CDR3 extends over 16 amino acids. In DNA form, the CDR3 reads TGCGCCAGCAGCCAAGGGCTTCTGGGAGGTTCCTACGAGCAGTACTTC. Protein product: CASSQGLLGGSYEQYF.

Relative to its sample, this clonotype is medium-sized. The chain has TRBV19 and TRBJ2-1; tentative D call: TRBD2 (5 bases). Germline V gives CDR1 LNHDA, CDR2 SQIVND (reference sequence). Deletions cut 1 base from V and 0 bases from J, with 7 bases between. The CDR3 loop spans 15 amino acids. This CDR3 is CASSIAGFSYNEQFF. Here the CDR3 DNA reads TGTGCCAGTAGTATAGCGGGATTCTCCTACAATGAGCAGTTCTTC.

Ten or more counts support this clonotype. The J gene is TRBJ2-6, the V gene TRBV19, with TRBD1 as a possible D gene (5 bases). Between the trimmed V and J ends, which lost 3 bases and 0 bases, there was a span of 12 bases. The germline CDR1 and CDR2 sequences are LNHDA and SQIVND (reference sequence). This CDR3 is built from 17 residues. CDR3 sequence (DNA): TGTGCCAGTAGTATTGGAACAGGAGTCTCTGGGGCCAACGTCCTGACTTTC. It is translated as CASSIGTGVSGANVLTF.

The chain joins TRBV4-3 to TRBJ1-1, with D unresolved. This CDR3 comprises 14 residues. V lost 0 bases, J lost 3 bases, and 8 bases lay in between. Germline CDR1 reads LGHNA; CDR2 reads YSLEER. The CDR3 coding sequence is TGCGCCAGCAGCCAAGATGGGGTGGACACTGAAGCTTTCTTT. Amino acids: CASSQDGVDTEAFF.

This sequence joins TRBV6-4 and TRBJ2-1, with D uncertain. The germline gives CDR1 MRHNA, CDR2 SNTAGT. V was pared by 11 bases and J by 5 bases, with 7 bases between. The CDR3 loop spans 10 amino acids. CDR3 in DNA: TGTGCCCCCCGGGACAATGAGCAGTTCTTC. This encodes CAPRDNEQFF.

V is TRBV6-5 and J is TRBJ2-1; 12 nucleotides align to TRBD2. The junction had 14 bases not matched to a gene; V was cut back by 2 bases and J by 9 bases. The CDR3 is 18 amino acids. Looked up from germline, CDR1 is MNHEY and CDR2 is SVGAGI. The CDR3 sequence: CASSYRTSGKQTGGEQFF. The CDR3 DNA reads as TGTGCCAGCAGTTACAGGACTAGCGGGAAACAAACTGGGGGTGAGCAGTTCTTC.

This clonotype is labeled as medium-sized. V is TRBV29-1 and J is TRBJ1-1; D not resolved. Germline CDR1 is SQVTM and CDR2 is ANQGSEA. Between the trimmed V and J ends, which lost 4 bases and 3 bases, there was a span of 18 bases. This CDR3 is built from 15 residues. The CDR3 DNA sequence: TGCAGCGTTGCCCGTCGGGTTTCGTTGGACACTGAAGCTTTCTTT. This sequence encodes CSVARRVSLDTEAFF.

The rearrangement uses TRBV11-2 and TRBJ2-1; no definite D call. The germline CDR1 and CDR2 sequences are SGHAT and FQNNGV. The CDR3 has 12 residues. Trimming left V 2 bases short and J 8 bases short, with 7 bases between. CDR3 bases: TGTGCCAGCAGCTTATATCGCGATGAGCAGTTCTTC. Encoded protein: CASSLYRDEQFF.

This clonotype was found a few times. This rearrangement joins TRBV6-5 to TRBJ2-3; TRBD1 or TRBD2 may be the D gene (5 bases each). With 0 bases removed from V and 0 bases from J, the gap between germline ends came to 19 bases. This CDR3 is 19 amino acids long. Germline-derived CDR1 and CDR2 are MNHEY and SVGAGI. Here the CDR3 reads CASSYSRGSGTASTDTQYF. The CDR3 coding sequence is TGTGCCAGCAGTTACTCGAGGGGCTCCGGGACCGCTAGCACAGATACGCAGTATTTT.

This clonotype has just a few counts. The rearrangement joins TRBV19 to TRBJ1-5, with 8 positions matching TRBD1. Germline V lookup: CDR1 LNHDA, CDR2 SQIVND (reference sequence). Trimming cost V 4 bases and J 7 bases; bases outside gene matches: 15. The CDR3 runs to 17 residues. The CDR3 coding sequence is TGTGCCAGTAGTACCCCCCCCTCGCAGGGGGCGAGACAGCCCCAGCATTTT. Translating it yields CASSTPPSQGARQPQHF.

This sequence joins TRBV20-1 and TRBJ1-3; D uncertain. This CDR3 is 13 amino acids long. The germline V and J ends were trimmed by 6 bases and 8 bases, with 17 bases remaining between them. CDR1 is DFQATT and CDR2 is SNEGSKA in the germline V gene (reference sequence). The chain's CDR3 is CSAIKGGSDTIYF. CDR3 DNA sequence: TGCAGTGCCATCAAAGGTGGGAGTGACACCATATATTTT.